This T cell receptor (beta chain) was profiled in a study of cytomegalovirus exposure and HLA in healthy donors. Study-wide points: Within an earlier analysis, most TCR beta V segments proved productive either about 87% or about 30% of the time. Later analysis associated a missense DCLRE1C variant with TCR beta V- and J-gene trimming.

A remark on this clone: What it binds is unknown.

PCR amplification relied on 60 Vbeta primers (plus 13 Jbeta primers). Sequencing was performed with immunoSEQ multiplex PCR; in TCRdb, only in-frame clones are kept and a portion is missing. The sample records 210,000 or so clones, over 80% being singletons. There are 19 residues in the CDR3. V was shortened by 3 bases and J by 6 bases, with 29 bases between the two germline ends. Germline V CDR1 and CDR2: SGHNT, YYREEE (reference sequence). Sequenced sample: PBMCs. The gene calls are TRBV5-4 and TRBJ2-3; D might be TRBD1 (5 bases). This TCR derives from a woman between 45 and 65 years old in good health and CMV-seropositive. Here the CDR3 DNA reads TGTGCCAGCAGCTCGGCTAAGGCAGGGTCTCCGTTTTGGGCGGATACGCAGTATTTT. Its translation: CASSSAKAGSPFWADTQYF.